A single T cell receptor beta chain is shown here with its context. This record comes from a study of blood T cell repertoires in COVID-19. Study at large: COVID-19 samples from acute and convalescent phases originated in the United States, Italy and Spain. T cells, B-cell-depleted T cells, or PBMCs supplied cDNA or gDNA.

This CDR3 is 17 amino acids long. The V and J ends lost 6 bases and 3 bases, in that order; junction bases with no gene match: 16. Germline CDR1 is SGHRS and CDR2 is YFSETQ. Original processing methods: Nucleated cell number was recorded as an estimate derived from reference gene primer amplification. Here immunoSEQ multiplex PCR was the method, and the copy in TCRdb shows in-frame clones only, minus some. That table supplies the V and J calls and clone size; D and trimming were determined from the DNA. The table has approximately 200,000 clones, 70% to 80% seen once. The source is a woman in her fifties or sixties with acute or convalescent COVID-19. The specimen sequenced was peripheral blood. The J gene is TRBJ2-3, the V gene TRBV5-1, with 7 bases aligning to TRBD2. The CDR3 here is CASNEGGRKEGTDTQYF. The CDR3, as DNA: TGCGCCAGCAATGAGGGCGGGAGAAAGGAAGGGACAGATACGCAGTATTTT.